These 4 T cell receptor beta chains were sequenced from one sample in a study of Graves' ophthalmopathy and Graves' hyperthyroidism. The authors amplified TCR beta CDR3 regions, and they did so from RNA transcripts for repertoire sequencing. Investigators did first-round RT-PCR with HTBI primers, then second-round multiplex PCR. Each CDR3 protein gets one entry after TCRdb re-called the multiplex PCR reads with MiXCR. The data show over 500,000 distinct CDR3 sequences, 22% seen once. Sequenced sample: peripheral blood. These receptors were taken from a woman under 30 with stable Graves' hyperthyroidism. Some clones in this sample may be carry-over from other donors' samples.

This clonotype was seen a handful of times. The chain has TRBV6-1 and TRBJ2-1, with D hard to call. The CDR3 is 13 amino acids. Trimming stripped 5 bases from V and 7 bases from J, with 12 bases between. From germline, CDR1 is MNHNS and CDR2 SASEGT. CDR3 loop: CASSQDFWNEQFF. The CDR3 DNA reads as TGTGCCAGCAGTCAAGACTTCTGGAATGAGCAGTTCTTC.

This clonotype was counted a few times. The chain couples TRBV5-1 to TRBJ2-5; no clear D gene. The CDR3 is 16 residues long. Germline CDR1 is SGHRS and CDR2 is YFSETQ. Trimming stripped 6 bases from V and 1 base from J, with 19 bases between. Here the CDR3 DNA reads TGCGCCAGCAACGACCCGGAAGTAACTTCCCAAGAGACCCAGTACTTC. Protein: CASNDPEVTSQETQYF.

This chain uses TRBV25-1 with TRBJ2-7; 7 bases line up with TRBD1. The CDR3 runs to 16 residues. The J segment lost 2 bases and the V segment lost 4 bases, leaving 11 bases of the junction unmatched. Germline V gene data show CDR1 as MGHDK and CDR2 as SYGVNS. The CDR3 region is CASSAESGQPPYEQYF. As DNA, the CDR3 is TGTGCCAGCAGTGCCGAATCGGGACAGCCCCCCTACGAGCAGTACTTC.

This chain uses TRBV29-1 with TRBJ1-2, with a weak D call TRBD1 (6 bases). Per the germline V gene, CDR1 is SQVTM and CDR2 is ANQGSEA. V shed 4 bases and J shed 4 bases, with 16 bases lying between them. The CDR3 totals 14 residues. CDR3 bases: TGCAGCGTTGGCGGGTTGACAGGCCCCTATGGCTACACCTTC. This gives the protein CSVGGLTGPYGYTF.